This T cell receptor beta chain was sequenced in a study of cytomegalovirus exposure and HLA in healthy donors. PCR employed 60 Vbeta and 13 Jbeta primers. Here immunoSEQ multiplex PCR was the method, and the copy in TCRdb shows in-frame clones only, minus some. The repertoire holds approximately 130,000 clones, with 80% to 90% as singletons. V was trimmed by 9 bases and J by 5 bases, leaving 14 bases between them. This CDR3 is built from 12 residues. Germline-derived CDR1 and CDR2 are SNHLY and FYNNEI. The TCR was taken from a young woman in good health and CMV-seronegative. What was sequenced was PBMCs. This sequence joins TRBV2 and TRBJ2-7; D is possibly TRBD2 (7 bases). As DNA, the CDR3 is TGTGCCAGGGGGGGGCTAGCCAACGAGCAGTACTTC. Protein: CARGGLANEQYF.